Reported below is one T cell receptor (beta chain). This CDR3 region has 15 residues. The germline gives CDR1 SGHRS, CDR2 YFSETQ. V was pared by 4 bases and J by 5 bases, with 10 bases of the junction left unmatched. These data come from a study of CD8+CD57+ T cells in acquired aplastic anemia. Only patients with CD8+CD57+ cell expansion on flow cytometry were chosen for sequencing. Genomic DNA acted as the template from which TCR beta VDJ combination and CDR3 sequence profiling were carried out. TCRdb re-called the reads with MiXCR, one entry per CDR3 protein. The profile shows 200,000 to 250,000 distinct CDR3 sequences, almost 50% of them singletons.

Sample: sorted CD4+, CD8+, or CD8+CD57+ T cells (not recorded which) from PBMCs. The sequence came from a human donor with aplastic anemia. The V call is TRBV5-1, the J call TRBJ2-5, with 8 bases that match TRBD2. The CDR3 DNA reads TGCGCCAGCAGCCTGCAAGCGGGGGCCGGGGAGACCCAGTACTTC. It translates to CASSLQAGAGETQYF.